This T cell receptor beta chain comes out of a study of blood T cell repertoires in COVID-19. Overall study: Sites in the United States, Italy and Spain provided acute and convalescent COVID-19 samples. T cells, B-cell-depleted T cells, or PBMCs provided the cDNA or gDNA that served as material.

Enrolment of Seattle patients took place during active infection, and they were followed longitudinally. This clone occurred once. Other DNA sequences in this sample translate to the same CDR3. V shed 3 bases and J 6 bases; nucleotides not matched to a gene: 2. CDR3 length equals 11 residues. Germline V gene lookup returns CDR1 DFQATT and CDR2 SNEGSKA (reference sequence). Per the study methods: Estimation of nucleated cell counts was performed using reference gene primer amplification. The method was immunoSEQ multiplex PCR; TCRdb's version includes in-frame clones alone and lacks a portion of them. V and J calls and clone size are those listed in that table; D and trimming were worked out from the DNA. The sample lists 400,000 to 450,000 clones, approximately 89% occurring once.

This receptor was obtained from a woman between 45 and 65 years old with COVID-19, enrolled during active disease. The V gene is TRBV20-1, the J gene TRBJ2-7; TRBD1 aligns across 7 bases. Material for sequencing was peripheral blood. The CDR3 DNA sequence: TGCAGTGCTAGTTCAGGGGGCGAGCAGTACTTC. Protein product: CSASSGGEQYF.